This record concerns one T cell receptor beta chain sequence. Its target is unknown. PCR involved 60 Vbeta and 13 Jbeta primers. Sequencing used immunoSEQ multiplex PCR; TCRdb keeps in-frame clones, though not all of them. The repertoire holds some 140,000 clones, around 80% seen once, with around 6.3% in the top ten. The data were taken from a study of cytomegalovirus exposure and HLA in healthy donors. Whole-study results and caveats: Available immune exposure information was restricted to CMV serostatus only.

Source material: PBMCs. The TCR comes from a man aged 35-49 years in good health and CMV-seropositive.

The CDR3 sequence is CASRSWNNEQFF. The CDR3 DNA reads TGTGCCAGCCGGAGTTGGAACAATGAGCAGTTCTTC. This rearrangement joins TRBV27 to TRBJ2-1; D unclear. Germline CDR1 MNHEY, CDR2 SMNVEV (reference sequence). The ends were cut back, 8 bases at V and 5 bases at J, with 10 bases in the middle. The CDR3 is 12 amino acids.